These T cell receptor beta chains were read from a single sample in a study of regulatory T cells in long-lasting Graves disease. TCRdb recomputed calls from the multiplex PCR reads with MiXCR, one row per CDR3 protein. This sample has 250,000 or so distinct CDR3 sequences; around 20% occur once, and the top ten carry more than 11%. The sample in question was peripheral blood mononuclear cells (PBMCs), obtained at new diagnosis, from a patient treated with antithyroid drugs. These receptors were collected from a female donor with Graves disease. CDR3s include the opening cysteine and the closing phenylalanine or tryptophan. The order of the fields is V gene, clone size, J gene, D gene, CDR3 protein, CDR3 DNA. D genes are given only for firm matches. Size values are once, few and many counts, or a class for expanded clones, and some rows have none.

v_call: TRBV15
clone_size: NA
j_call: TRBJ1-3
d_call: NA
cdr3_aa: CATSTRQTGNTIYF
cdr3_nt: TGTGCCACCAGCACCCGACAGACTGGAAACACCATATATTTT

v_call: TRBV6-9
clone_size: many
j_call: TRBJ2-4
d_call: NA
cdr3_aa: CASSYLLAGKNIQYF
cdr3_nt: TGTGCCAGCAGTTACTTGCTTGCAGGGAAAAACATTCAGTACTTC

v_call: TRBV10-3
clone_size: NA
j_call: TRBJ2-1
d_call: NA
cdr3_aa: CAISSSRGEQFF
cdr3_nt: TGTGCCATCAGCTCCAGCAGGGGTGAGCAGTTCTTC

v_call: TRBV6-2/TRBV6-3
clone_size: NA
j_call: TRBJ2-5
d_call: NA
cdr3_aa: CASSYSFSRAQETQYF
cdr3_nt: TGTGCCAGCAGTTACAGCTTTTCGCGGGCACAAGAGACCCAGTACTTC

v_call: TRBV6-2/TRBV6-3
clone_size: NA
j_call: TRBJ1-6
d_call: NA
cdr3_aa: CASSYSSYNSPLHF
cdr3_nt: TGTGCCAGCAGTTATAGCTCCTATAATTCACCCCTCCACTTT

v_call: TRBV2
clone_size: NA
j_call: TRBJ2-2
d_call: NA
cdr3_aa: CASRITEDTGELFF
cdr3_nt: TGTGCCAGCAGAATCACGGAGGACACCGGGGAGCTGTTTTTT

v_call: TRBV9
clone_size: many
j_call: TRBJ2-2
d_call: TRBD1
cdr3_aa: CASSSLQGVNTGELFF
cdr3_nt: TGTGCCAGCAGCTCATTACAGGGGGTGAACACCGGGGAGCTGTTTTTT

v_call: TRBV7-8
clone_size: many
j_call: TRBJ2-1
d_call: TRBD2
cdr3_aa: CASSSTGLAGVEQFF
cdr3_nt: TGTGCCAGCAGCTCGACGGGACTAGCGGGAGTAGAGCAGTTCTTC

v_call: TRBV20-1
clone_size: NA
j_call: TRBJ2-1
d_call: TRBD2
cdr3_aa: CSARAGTSGRGDEQFF
cdr3_nt: TGCAGTGCTAGGGCCGGGACTAGCGGGAGAGGCGATGAGCAGTTCTTC

v_call: TRBV27
clone_size: many
j_call: TRBJ2-3
d_call: NA
cdr3_aa: CASRRGTTNRGDTQYF
cdr3_nt: TGTGCCAGCAGGAGAGGGACCACAAATCGGGGTGATACGCAGTATTTT

v_call: TRBV29-1
clone_size: NA
j_call: TRBJ1-6
d_call: NA
cdr3_aa: CSVASDPNSPLHF
cdr3_nt: TGCAGCGTTGCTTCGGATCCAAATTCACCCCTCCACTTT